Sequencing of this T cell receptor beta chain was carried out in a study of beta chain features in type 1 diabetes. By way of CD45RO/CCR7/CD25/CD127/CD95/CD27, the CD4+ regulatory, stem cell-like memory, central memory and naive cells were sorted. Since all of the isolated RNA was reverse transcribed, expressed TCRB transcripts were what got sequenced. Here immunoSEQ multiplex PCR was the method, and the copy in TCRdb shows in-frame clones only, minus some. The repertoire holds hundreds of thousands of clones, over 7.5% seen once, with 0.034% in the top ten. Findings of the study overall: Reduced insertions and increased deletions marked VDJ junctions in type 1 diabetes patients. High TCR expression in some cells could lead to their over-representation in cDNA sequencing. TCRB CDR3s from Type 1 diabetes patients were moderately but significantly shorter in all four CD4+ subsets.

Comment on this clone: Its antigen is currently unknown.

This TCR derives from a woman in her late teens or twenties in good health. Sequencing was done on a sample of naive CD4+ T cells from blood.

CDR3 bases: TGCGCCAGCAGCCAAGGGGTGGGGGGGATCGCTTTCTTT. It is translated as CASSQGVGGIAFF. The genes are TRBV4-1 and TRBJ1-1; a possible D gene is TRBD1 (5 bases). This CDR3 comprises 13 residues. The V gene lost 1 base and the J gene lost 11 bases, with 14 bases spanning the gap. The germline V gene encodes CDR1 MGHRA and CDR2 YSYEKL.